This TCR beta chain was identified in a study of technical replicates of blood from a few donors. The table came from immunoSEQ multiplex PCR; TCRdb's copy has only in-frame clones and leaves some out. The sample includes over 75,000 clones, approximately 97% of them seen just once. The sequence was collected from a human donor in good health. The sample consisted of T cells isolated from PBMCs.

The CDR3, as DNA: TGTGCCAGCAGCTTGGCCAGGGGGGCAGATACGCAGTATTTT. Protein product: CASSLARGADTQYF. The chain couples TRBV13 to TRBJ2-3; perhaps TRBD1 as D (7 bases). The V end was cut by 3 bases, the J end by 4 bases, with 11 bases between. The length of the CDR3 is 14 residues. The germline gives CDR1 PRHDT, CDR2 FYEKMQ (reference sequence).